This T cell receptor beta chain was observed in a study of post-analysis software for immune sequencing data (dated by TCRdb to the mid-2010s). With respect to the entire study: Recorded disease courses included relapsing-remitting, secondary progressive and progressive-relapsing multiple sclerosis, with some patients lacking subtype annotation. The multiple sclerosis patient repertoires were compared with ten to eleven previously published healthy control repertoires from donors aged about 6 to 28 years. A subset of samples was prepared in parallel using single-end sample barcoding, then pooled and co-amplified after Illumina adapter ligation.

The trim is 5 bases for V and 2 bases for J, with a gap of 17 bases between the germline ends. The germline V gene (reference sequence) supplies CDR1 MNHEY and CDR2 SMNVEV. The CDR3 runs 16 residues from the cysteine to the phenylalanine. The kept DNA is CDR3 alone, 48 bases in frame from the first base. Findings and caveats that apply to the study as a whole: Compared with controls, multiple sclerosis patients had significantly lower normalized Chao1 diversity, a finding suggesting substantial peripheral T-cell clonal expansion. Patients showed significantly higher frequencies than controls for 4 or 5 TRBV segments, among them TRBV5-6, TRBV5-1 and TRBV20-1. Direct clustering with F measure revealed strong co-clustering of samples prepared in the same batch, which led to a batch-effect correction. The multiple sclerosis patient group was slightly younger than the control group.

The method was PCR. For sequencing, an Illumina HiSeq 2500 was employed. To reduce PCR and sequencing biases, unique molecular identifiers were incorporated into the TCR beta cDNA libraries. Per 1 to 10 million input T cells, roughly 500,000 cDNA molecules were obtained, such that each molecule approximated one T cell. The same protocol used for the earlier healthy control dataset was applied to prepare and sequence the patient libraries. Samples belonging to the same batch were prepared together, multiplexed and sequenced on a shared HiSeq lane. For the original study's pipeline: MIGEC was used to process the raw barcoded reads, and molecular identifier groups with only a single read were discarded before consensus assembly and CDR3 extraction. Clonotype tables were post-analysed with VDJtools, normalizing diversity by down-sampling all datasets to the smallest sample size. Repertoire overlap clustering matched CDR3 amino acid but not nucleotide sequences to correct batch-related cross-sample contamination. TCRdb reran the public reads through fastp at Q25 and MiXCR, keeping productive beta chains. CDR3 protein sequences are deduplicated, and each keeps its most common genes and DNA. TCRdb's processing, not the authors' own work, is the source of the V and J calls. For this sample the table gives fewer than 900,000 distinct CDR3 sequences, of which 35% to 55% were detected only once. Of the sample, 4.9% falls within the top ten clones.

To note about this clonotype: The antigen it binds to is not known. Base-call qualities are not available, and no considerably larger clone is one nucleotide away.

To demonstrate the VDJtools post-analysis software, TCR beta repertoires were profiled from the peripheral blood of 10 to 15 young patients with multiple sclerosis. The multiple sclerosis patients were children and adolescents between roughly 6 and 17 years of age. The chain is encoded by TRBV27 joined to TRBJ2-3; the D gene is not confidently resolved. Sequenced: blood. This TCR was sampled from a girl between 5 and 17 years old with multiple sclerosis. The CDR3: CASSPSIAALTDTQYF. The nucleotides are TGTGCCAGCAGTCCCTCCATAGCAGCCCTCACAGATACGCAGTATTTT.